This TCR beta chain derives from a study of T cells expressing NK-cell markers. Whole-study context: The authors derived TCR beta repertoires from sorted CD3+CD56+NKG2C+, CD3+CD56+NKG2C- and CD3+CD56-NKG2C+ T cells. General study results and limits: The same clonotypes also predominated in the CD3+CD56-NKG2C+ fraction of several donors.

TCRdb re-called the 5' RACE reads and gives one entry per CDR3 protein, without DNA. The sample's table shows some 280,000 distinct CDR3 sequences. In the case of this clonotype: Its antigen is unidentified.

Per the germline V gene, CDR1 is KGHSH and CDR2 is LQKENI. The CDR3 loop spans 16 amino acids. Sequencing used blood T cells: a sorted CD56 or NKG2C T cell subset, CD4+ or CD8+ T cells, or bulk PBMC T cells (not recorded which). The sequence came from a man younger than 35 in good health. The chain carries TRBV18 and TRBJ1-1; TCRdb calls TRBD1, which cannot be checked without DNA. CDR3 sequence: CASSPPLGQGHTEAFF.